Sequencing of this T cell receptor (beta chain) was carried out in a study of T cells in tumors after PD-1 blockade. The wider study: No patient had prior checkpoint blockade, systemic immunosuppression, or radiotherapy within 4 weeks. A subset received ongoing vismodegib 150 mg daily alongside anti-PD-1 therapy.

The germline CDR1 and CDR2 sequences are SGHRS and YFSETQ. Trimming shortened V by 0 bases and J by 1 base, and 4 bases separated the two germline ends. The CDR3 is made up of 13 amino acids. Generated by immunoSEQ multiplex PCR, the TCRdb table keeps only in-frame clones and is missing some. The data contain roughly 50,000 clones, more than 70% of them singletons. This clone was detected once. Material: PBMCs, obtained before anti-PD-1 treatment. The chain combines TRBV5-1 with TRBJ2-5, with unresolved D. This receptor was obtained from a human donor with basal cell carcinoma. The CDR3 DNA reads TGCGCCAGCAGCTTGGGCGGCCAAGAGACCCAGTACTTC. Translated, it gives CASSLGGQETQYF. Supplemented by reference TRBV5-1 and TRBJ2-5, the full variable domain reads KAGVTQTPRYLIKTRGQQVTLSCSPISGHRSVSWYQQTPGQGLQFLFEYFSETQRNKGNFPGRFSGRQFSNSRSEMNVSTLELGDSALYLCASSLGGQETQYFGPGTRLLVL.